This T cell receptor (beta chain) was sequenced for a study of blood T cell repertoires in COVID-19. Study summary: T cells, B-cell-depleted T cells, or PBMCs provided the cDNA or gDNA that served as material.

In the source study's methods: Nucleated cell counts were estimated from reference gene primer amplification. Data came from immunoSEQ multiplex PCR; TCRdb stores just in-frame clones and leaves some out. Clonal size and the V and J genes are those of that table, whereas D and trimming came from the DNA. Among 210,000 or so clones, around 80% were seen once, and the ten largest hold approximately 5.3%. Germline CDR1 reads LNHDA; CDR2 reads SQIVND (reference sequence). Trimming stripped 6 bases from V and 7 bases from J, with 16 bases between. The CDR3 sequence is 14 residues long. V and J are TRBV19 and TRBJ2-1, with D possibly matching TRBD2 (5 bases). The sequencing sample was made of peripheral blood. This receptor was obtained from a human donor in a cohort sampled during active COVID-19. The CDR3 DNA is TGTGCCAGTAGGAGTTCCGGGATCTTAAATGAGCAGTTCTTC. It codes for CASRSSGILNEQFF.